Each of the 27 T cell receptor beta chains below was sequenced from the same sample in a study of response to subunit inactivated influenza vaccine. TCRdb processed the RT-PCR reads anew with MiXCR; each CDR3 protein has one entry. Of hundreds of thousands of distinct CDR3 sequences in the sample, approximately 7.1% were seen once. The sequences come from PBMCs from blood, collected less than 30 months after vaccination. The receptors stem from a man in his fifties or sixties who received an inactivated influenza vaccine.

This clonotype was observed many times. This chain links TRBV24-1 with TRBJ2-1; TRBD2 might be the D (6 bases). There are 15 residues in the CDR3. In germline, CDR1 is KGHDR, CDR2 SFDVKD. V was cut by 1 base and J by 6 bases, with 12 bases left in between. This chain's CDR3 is CATSDLQEGGNEQFF. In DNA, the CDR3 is TGTGCCACCAGTGATTTACAGGAGGGTGGCAATGAGCAGTTCTTC.

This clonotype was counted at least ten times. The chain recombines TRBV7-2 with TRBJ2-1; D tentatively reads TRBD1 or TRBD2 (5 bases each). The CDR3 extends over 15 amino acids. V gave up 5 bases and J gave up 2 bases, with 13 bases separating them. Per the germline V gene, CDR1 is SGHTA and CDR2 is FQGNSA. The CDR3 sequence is CASSLKGPTYNEQFF. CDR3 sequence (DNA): TGTGCCAGCAGCCTCAAGGGACCCACCTACAATGAGCAGTTCTTC.

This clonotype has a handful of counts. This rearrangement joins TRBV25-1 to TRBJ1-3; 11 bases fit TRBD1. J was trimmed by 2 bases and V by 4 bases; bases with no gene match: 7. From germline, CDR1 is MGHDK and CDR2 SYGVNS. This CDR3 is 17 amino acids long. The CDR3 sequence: CASSAMPGQGAGNTIYF. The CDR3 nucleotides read TGTGCCAGCAGTGCAATGCCGGGACAGGGGGCTGGAAACACCATATATTTT.

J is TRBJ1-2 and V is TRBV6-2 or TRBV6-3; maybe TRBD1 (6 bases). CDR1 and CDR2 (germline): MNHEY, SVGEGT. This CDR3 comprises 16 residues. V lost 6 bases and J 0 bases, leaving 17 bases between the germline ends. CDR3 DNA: TGTGCCAGCAGCCAAGTCCCTCGACAGGCTAACTATGGCTACACCTTC. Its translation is CASSQVPRQANYGYTF.

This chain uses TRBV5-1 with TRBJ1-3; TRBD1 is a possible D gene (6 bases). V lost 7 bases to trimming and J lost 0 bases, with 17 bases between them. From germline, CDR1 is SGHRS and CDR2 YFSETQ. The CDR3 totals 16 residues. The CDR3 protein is CASGLKGQSSGNTIYF. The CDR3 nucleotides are TGCGCCAGCGGACTCAAAGGACAGAGCTCTGGAAACACCATATATTTT.

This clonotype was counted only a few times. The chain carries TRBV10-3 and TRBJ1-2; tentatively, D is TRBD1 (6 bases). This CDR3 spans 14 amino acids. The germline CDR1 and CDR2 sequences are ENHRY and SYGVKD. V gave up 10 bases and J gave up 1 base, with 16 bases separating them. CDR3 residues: CATGMRDNNYGYTF. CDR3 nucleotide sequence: TGTGCCACGGGGATGCGGGACAATAACTATGGCTACACCTTC.

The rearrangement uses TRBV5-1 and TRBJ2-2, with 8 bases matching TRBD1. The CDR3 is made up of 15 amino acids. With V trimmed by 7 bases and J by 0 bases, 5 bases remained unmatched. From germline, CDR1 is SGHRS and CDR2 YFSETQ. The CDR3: CASRVDRANTGELFF. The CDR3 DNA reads TGCGCCAGCCGCGTGGACAGGGCGAACACCGGGGAGCTGTTTTTT.

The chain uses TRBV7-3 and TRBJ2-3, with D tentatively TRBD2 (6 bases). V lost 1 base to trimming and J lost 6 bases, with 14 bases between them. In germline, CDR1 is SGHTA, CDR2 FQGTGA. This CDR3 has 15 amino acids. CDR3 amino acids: CASSLSLSGVDTQYF. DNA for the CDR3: TGTGCCAGCAGCTTAAGTTTATCGGGGGTGGATACGCAGTATTTT.

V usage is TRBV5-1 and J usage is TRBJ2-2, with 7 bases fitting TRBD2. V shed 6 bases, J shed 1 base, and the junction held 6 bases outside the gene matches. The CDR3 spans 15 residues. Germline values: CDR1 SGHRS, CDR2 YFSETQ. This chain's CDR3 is CASKWTGGNTGELFF. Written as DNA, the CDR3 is TGCGCCAGCAAATGGACGGGAGGGAACACCGGGGAGCTGTTTTTT.

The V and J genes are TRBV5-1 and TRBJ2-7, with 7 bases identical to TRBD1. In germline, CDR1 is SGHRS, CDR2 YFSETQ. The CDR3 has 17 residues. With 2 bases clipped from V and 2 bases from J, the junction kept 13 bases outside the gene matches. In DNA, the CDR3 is TGCGCCAGCAGCTTCGGACAGGTACCCACATTAACCTACGAGCAGTACTTC. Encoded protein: CASSFGQVPTLTYEQYF.

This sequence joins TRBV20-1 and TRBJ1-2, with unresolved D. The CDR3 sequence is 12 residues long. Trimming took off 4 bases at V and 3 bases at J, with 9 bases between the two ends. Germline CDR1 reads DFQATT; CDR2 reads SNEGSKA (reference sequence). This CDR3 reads CSATGGDYGYTF. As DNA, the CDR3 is TGCAGTGCTACAGGAGGCGACTATGGCTACACCTTC.

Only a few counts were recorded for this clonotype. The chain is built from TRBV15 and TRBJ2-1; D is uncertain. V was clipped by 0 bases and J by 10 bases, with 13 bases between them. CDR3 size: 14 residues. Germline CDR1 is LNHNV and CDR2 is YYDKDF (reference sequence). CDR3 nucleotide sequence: TGTGCCACCAGCAGAGATAGAACCCCTGAGGAGCAGTTCTTC. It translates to CATSRDRTPEEQFF.

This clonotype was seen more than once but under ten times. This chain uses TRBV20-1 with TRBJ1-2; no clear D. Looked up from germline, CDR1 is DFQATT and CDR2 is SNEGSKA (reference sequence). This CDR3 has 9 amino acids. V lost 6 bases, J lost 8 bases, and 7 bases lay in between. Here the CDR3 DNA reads TGCAGTGCCCCCTCCGGCTACACCTTC. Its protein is CSAPSGYTF.

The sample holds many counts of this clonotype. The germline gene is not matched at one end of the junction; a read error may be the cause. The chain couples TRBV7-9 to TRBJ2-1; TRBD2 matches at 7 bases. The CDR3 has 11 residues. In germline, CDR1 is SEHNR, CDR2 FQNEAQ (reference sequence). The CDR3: CASSLAVEQFF. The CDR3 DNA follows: TGTGCCAGCAGCCTAGCGGTTGAGCAGTTCTTC.

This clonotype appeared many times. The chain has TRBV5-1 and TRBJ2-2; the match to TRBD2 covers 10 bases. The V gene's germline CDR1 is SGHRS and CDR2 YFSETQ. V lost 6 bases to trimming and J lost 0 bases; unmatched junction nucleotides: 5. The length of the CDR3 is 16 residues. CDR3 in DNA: TGCGCCAGCACCGAACTAGCGGGACCGAACACCGGGGAGCTGTTTTTT. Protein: CASTELAGPNTGELFF.

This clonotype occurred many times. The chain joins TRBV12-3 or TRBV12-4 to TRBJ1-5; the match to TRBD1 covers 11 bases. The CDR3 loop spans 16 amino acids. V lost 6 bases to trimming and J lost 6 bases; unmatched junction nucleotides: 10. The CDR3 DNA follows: TGTGCCAGCAGCCAGGGGGACAGGGGGTACGTTCAGCCCCAGCATTTT. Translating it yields CASSQGDRGYVQPQHF.

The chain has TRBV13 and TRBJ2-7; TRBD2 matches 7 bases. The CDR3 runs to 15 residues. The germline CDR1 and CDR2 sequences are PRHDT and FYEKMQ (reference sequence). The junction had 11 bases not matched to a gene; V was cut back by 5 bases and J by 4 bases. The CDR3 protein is CASSHRTSVSYEQYF. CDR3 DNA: TGTGCCAGCAGCCACCGGACTAGTGTTAGTTACGAGCAGTACTTC.

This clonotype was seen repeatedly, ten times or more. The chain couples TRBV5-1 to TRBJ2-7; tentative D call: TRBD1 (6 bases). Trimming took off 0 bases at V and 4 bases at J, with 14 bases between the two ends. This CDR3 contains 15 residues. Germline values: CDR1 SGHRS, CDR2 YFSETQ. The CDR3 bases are TGCGCCAGCAGCTTGGTCCCAGGGGCAGTGTACGAGCAGTACTTC. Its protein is CASSLVPGAVYEQYF.

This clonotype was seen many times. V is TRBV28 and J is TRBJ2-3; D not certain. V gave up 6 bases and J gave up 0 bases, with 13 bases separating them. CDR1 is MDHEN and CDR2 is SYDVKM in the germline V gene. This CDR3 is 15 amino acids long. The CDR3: CASSPPTLSTDTQYF. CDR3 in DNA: TGTGCCAGCAGCCCCCCGACCCTCAGCACAGATACGCAGTATTTT.

CDR3 residues: CASSEVGEQYF. The DNA for the CDR3 is TGTGCCAGCAGTGAAGTGGGCGAGCAGTACTTC. The chain carries TRBV6-1 and TRBJ2-7; D is undetermined. Germline-derived CDR1 and CDR2 are MNHNS and SASEGT. Deletions cut 1 base from V and 6 bases from J, with 4 bases between. This CDR3 contains 11 residues.

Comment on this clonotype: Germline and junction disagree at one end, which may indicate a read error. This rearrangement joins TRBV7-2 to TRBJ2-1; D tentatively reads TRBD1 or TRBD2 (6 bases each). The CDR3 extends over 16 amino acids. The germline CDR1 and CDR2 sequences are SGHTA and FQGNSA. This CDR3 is CASSIKGGVTGNEQLF. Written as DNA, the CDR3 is TGTGCCAGCAGCATCAAGGGGGGAGTAACGGGGAATGAGCAGCTCTTC. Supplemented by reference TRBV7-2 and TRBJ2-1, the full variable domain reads GAGVSQSPSNKVTEKGKDVELRCDPISGHTALYWYRQSLGQGLEFLIYFQGNSAPDKSGLPSDRFSAERTGGSVSTLTIQRTQQEDSAVYLCASSIKGGVTGNEQLFGPGTRLTVL.

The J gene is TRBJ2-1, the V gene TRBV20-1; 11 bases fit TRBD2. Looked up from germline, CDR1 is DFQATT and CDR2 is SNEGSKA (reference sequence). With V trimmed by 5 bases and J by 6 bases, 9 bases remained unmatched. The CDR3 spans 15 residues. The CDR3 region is CSAPRGTSGSNEQFF. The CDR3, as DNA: TGCAGTGCTCCTCGGGGAACTAGCGGGAGCAATGAGCAGTTCTTC.

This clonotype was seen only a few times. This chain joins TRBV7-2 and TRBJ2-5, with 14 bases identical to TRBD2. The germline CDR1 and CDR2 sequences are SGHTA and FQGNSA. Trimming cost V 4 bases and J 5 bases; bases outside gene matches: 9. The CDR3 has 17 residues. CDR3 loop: CASSSKGTSGGWETQYF. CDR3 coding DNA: TGTGCCAGCAGCTCCAAGGGGACTAGCGGGGGTTGGGAGACCCAGTACTTC.

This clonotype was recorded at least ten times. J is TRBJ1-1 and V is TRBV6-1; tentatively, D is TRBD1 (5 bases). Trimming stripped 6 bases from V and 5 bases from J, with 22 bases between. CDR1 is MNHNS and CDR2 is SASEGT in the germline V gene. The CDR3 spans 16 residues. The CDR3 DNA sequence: TGTGCCAGCAGGTCACCCCATGGTGGGGGGAGGACTGAAGCTTTCTTT. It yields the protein CASRSPHGGGRTEAFF.

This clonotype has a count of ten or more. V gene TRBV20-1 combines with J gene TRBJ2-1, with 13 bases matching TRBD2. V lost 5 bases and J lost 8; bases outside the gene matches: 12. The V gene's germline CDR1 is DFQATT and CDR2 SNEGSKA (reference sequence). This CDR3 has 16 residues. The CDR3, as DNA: TGCAGTGCTCAAAAGTGGACTAGCGGGAGTGGGGATGAGCAGTTCTTC. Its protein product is CSAQKWTSGSGDEQFF.

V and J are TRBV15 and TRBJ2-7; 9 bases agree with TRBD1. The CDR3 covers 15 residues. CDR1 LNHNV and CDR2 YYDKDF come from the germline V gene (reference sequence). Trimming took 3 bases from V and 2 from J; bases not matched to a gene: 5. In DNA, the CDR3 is TGTGCCACCAGCAGCGGGGACAGGGTTCCCTACGAGCAGTACTTC. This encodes CATSSGDRVPYEQYF.

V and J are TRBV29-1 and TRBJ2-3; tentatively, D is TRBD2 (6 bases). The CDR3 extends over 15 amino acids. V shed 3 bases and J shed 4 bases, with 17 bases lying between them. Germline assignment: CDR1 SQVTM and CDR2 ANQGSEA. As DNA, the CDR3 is TGCAGCGTTGAGGTGGCGGGAAGAAACCCAGATACGCAGTATTTT. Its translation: CSVEVAGRNPDTQYF.